This T cell receptor beta chain stems from a study of response to subunit inactivated influenza vaccine. TCRdb re-analysed the RT-PCR reads in MiXCR, keeping a single row per CDR3 protein. The profile shows 170,000 or so distinct CDR3 sequences, around 10% of them singletons. Study results and caveats: Each seasonal flu vaccination may recruit only limited new T cells, authors suggested.

The V gene's germline CDR1 is DFQATT and CDR2 SNEGSKA (reference sequence). V lost 0 bases, J lost 4 bases, and 13 bases lay in between. The CDR3 loop spans 15 amino acids. Worth noting for this clonotype: Its matching antigen is unknown.

Here the sequenced sample was CD8+ T cells sorted from PBMCs, taken less than 30 months after vaccination. The TCR was taken from a man between 50 and 75 years old who received an inactivated influenza vaccine. This sequence joins TRBV20-1 and TRBJ2-1; tentative D call: TRBD2 (6 bases). In DNA, the CDR3 is TGCAGTGCTAGAGATTCGCTAGCGAGATACAATGAGCAGTTCTTC. Translated: CSARDSLARYNEQFF.